This T cell receptor beta chain was captured in a study of Tregs in tolerant kidney transplant recipients (dated by TCRdb to the late 2010s). In terms of the full investigation: Before combined kidney and bone marrow transplantation, this study identified donor-specific regulatory T cells using TCRbeta sequencing and then followed those same cells after transplant. TCRbeta repertoire sequencing was used in 3 healthy controls to compare several methods for expanding Tregs specific for an allogeneic donor. The study at large found these results: Because only a small number of patients were included, the study had limitations, and the results will need to be validated in larger populations as well as under other immunosuppression protocols. Biological reproducibility was not directly addressed, though technical replication error appeared minimal. Expanding Tregs with activated donor B cells appeared to identify the most biologically relevant and donor-specific TCRbeta repertoire.

As for this clone: Its antigen has not been determined. No much larger clone exists at a distance of one base, and base qualities are not known.

The CDR1 and CDR2 encoded by the germline V gene (reference sequence) are MNHNY and SVGAGI. The germline V end is reduced by 8 bases and the J end by 5 bases; junction bases left unmatched: 5. The CDR3 holds 12 amino acids from the cysteine to the phenylalanine. Of the read, only the CDR3 DNA is kept; its 36 bases are in frame from base 1. Thawed PBMCs were FACS-sorted into unstimulated Tregs (CD4+CD25+CD127-), CD4+ non-Tregs (CD4+CD25-), CD4 cells and CD8 cells. Healthy control blood was obtained either as purchased buffy coats or from healthy volunteers. Healthy control blood was separated into PBMCs by Ficoll density gradient and cryopreserved, and patient PBMCs were collected both before and after transplant. For TCRbeta CDR3 sequencing, genomic DNA was extracted from sorted cells using the QIAGEN DNeasy Blood and Tissue Kit. High-throughput TCRbeta CDR3 sequencing, including PCR amplification with bias correction and internal controls, was performed commercially through immunoSEQ. Turning to the authors' computational methods: Unique productive TCRbeta sequences were defined by CDR3 nucleotide sequence when primers matched and otherwise by CDR3 amino acid sequence together with Vbeta and Jbeta genes. To correct sorting error, sequences shared between sorted populations at a frequency ratio of 2:1 or less were removed; the rest were assigned to the higher population. A sequence counted as donor-reactive if, in CFSE-low cells, the sequence had a frequency of at least 0.01% and was expanded at least 5-fold compared with unstimulated cells. Repertoire divergence was quantified by Jensen-Shannon divergence calculated from the top 100 TCRbeta sequences ranked by frequency. For samples with multiple sequencing runs, sorting error was corrected separately for each run before the runs were pooled. TCRdb's version of the immuneACCESS table is confined to in-frame rearrangements and falls short of the full clone set. An unresolved V gene accounts for under half of the shortfall where checked; the remainder is of unknown origin. The V and J calls and clone size come from that table; D and trimming were worked out from the DNA. In this sample the table shows some 250,000 clones, around 82% of which occur a single time. Around 0.64% of the sample lies in the top ten.

The sample taken for sequencing was CD4+ T cells from blood. The rearrangement combines TRBV6-6 with TRBJ2-5; 7 middle bases align to TRBD2. This TCR was sampled from a human donor in good health. The CDR3 here reads CASGAGVETQYF. The sequenced DNA: TGTGCCAGCGGGGCGGGGGTCGAGACCCAGTACTTC.